This TCR beta chain derives from a study of cytomegalovirus exposure and HLA in healthy donors. Study-wide background: In a previous analysis, nearly 120 million unique TCR beta sequences were found from about 190 million T cells.

Researchers ran the PCR with 60 Vbeta and 13 Jbeta primers. The repertoire was sequenced with immunoSEQ multiplex PCR; TCRdb's copy has only in-frame clones and lacks some. The repertoire table contains about 90,000 clones. The V end lost 0 bases, the J end lost 0 bases, and 7 bases lay between the germline ends. Per the germline V gene, CDR1 is SGHRS and CDR2 is YFSETQ. The CDR3 has 14 amino acids. This TCR was sampled from a woman under 40 in good health and CMV-seronegative. The chain links TRBV5-1 to TRBJ2-7; D unresolved. Sequenced sample: PBMCs. The DNA of the CDR3 is TGCGCCAGCAGCTTGGGTCCCTTCTCCTACGAGCAGTACTTC. Translated: CASSLGPFSYEQYF.